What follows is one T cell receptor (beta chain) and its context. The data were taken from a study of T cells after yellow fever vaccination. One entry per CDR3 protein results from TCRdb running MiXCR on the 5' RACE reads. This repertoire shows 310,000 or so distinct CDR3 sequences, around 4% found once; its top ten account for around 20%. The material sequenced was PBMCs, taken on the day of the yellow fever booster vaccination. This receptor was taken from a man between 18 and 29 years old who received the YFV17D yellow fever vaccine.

The CDR3 here is CATSGGQGREQPQHF. CDR3 bases: TGTGCCACCAGTGGGGGACAGGGTCGAGAGCAGCCCCAGCATTTT. The rearrangement links TRBV24-1 to TRBJ1-5, with TRBD1 matching 9 bases. The CDR3 is 15 amino acids. V gave up 5 bases and J gave up 7 bases; unmatched junction bases: 8. Germline V gene lookup returns CDR1 KGHDR and CDR2 SFDVKD.